The T cell receptor (beta chain) under discussion was sequenced for a study of T cell responses to AZD1222 COVID-19 vaccine (dated by TCRdb to the early 2020s). Regarding the research as a whole: AZD1222 recipients given second doses at about 4 weeks or at about 12 weeks were pooled, since spike-specific TCR depth and breadth were not found to differ between the two schedules. TCR sequencing was performed for 230 to 250 trial participants, of whom 200 to 210 were given two doses of AZD1222 and some 26 were given two doses of MenACWY control vaccine. Trial participants were enrolled by age into subgroups of 18-55, 56-69 and 70-plus years, and approximately 150, 30 and 60 TCR-sequenced participants, respectively, were included in these subgroups. Overall results and qualifications from the work: In the small 56-69-year group, the increase in depth fell short of significance, most likely because of low power. Conclusions about previously exposed vaccinees are limited because only a handful of AZD1222 recipients were SARS-CoV-2 seropositive at baseline. Reportedly, almost half of the unique spike-specific TCRs recognized epitopes lying outside the regions that are mutated in the B.1.351 and B.1.1.7 variants. Participants were mostly white British and included more females than males, and it was suggested by the authors that clonal diversity may have been underestimated. A significant rise in spike-specific TCR breadth and depth was observed after two AZD1222 doses relative to day 0 and relative to MenACWY recipients. Because no day 14 peak-response samples were available, repertoires were characterized only after the peak T cell response. The whole spike protein was spanned by vaccine-associated CD4 TCRs, and dominant responses were seen in regions 160-218 and 743-854.

The time point label for this specimen denotes: baseline before first vaccination. Samples from vaccinated people were obtained from the UK trials COV001 and COV002, which included a single-blind randomized controlled phase 2/3 trial of AZD1222 (ChAdOx1 nCoV-19) in healthy adults. For TCRbeta chain sequencing, PBMC samples from trial participants were taken at day 0 and at day 28 after the second dose. Note on this clone: Its antigen is currently not known. No base qualities exist here, and no much larger clone lies one base off it.

CDR1 and CDR2, looked up from the germline V gene (reference sequence), are SEHNR and FQNEAQ. V gives up 4 bases and J gives up 3 bases, and the segment between their germline ends measures 9 bases. The CDR3, cysteine through phenylalanine, is 13 amino acids long. This entry keeps only the CDR3 DNA: 39 bases, framed from base 1. The CDR3 regions of human TCRbeta chains were analyzed by immunosequencing. In the authors' own workflow: Repertoire TCRs were checked for matches against a reference library of SARS-CoV-2-specific TCRs that had been generated using the MIRA antigen-specificity platform. Breadth was defined as the fraction of unique TCRs that were SARS-CoV-2-associated. Depth was defined as the fraction of total T cells that were SARS-CoV-2-associated. Using the MIRA data, each spike-specific TCR was assigned both to the spike region to which the TCR was reactive and to a CD4 or CD8 class. Log10-transformed breadth and depth values were compared by one-way ANOVA with Sidak's multiple comparisons tests. Imported from immuneACCESS, the table was reduced by TCRdb to in-frame sequences with V and J called. These copies leave out some clones; in studies compared against another copy, an unresolved V gene accounts for under half, and the cause of the remainder is not known. V and J calls and clone size come straight from that table; D and trimming were deduced from the DNA. The sample includes some 120,000 clones, with around 87% observed a single time. The top ten clonotypes cover about 1.2% of the sample.

Sample: peripheral blood, taken on day 0 of AZD1222 vaccination. The rearrangement joined TRBV7-9 to TRBJ1-1, with TRBD1 perhaps the D gene, on 5 matching bases. The TCR originated in an adult in good health. DNA sequence: TGTGCCAGCAGCTCGGGGCGGCACACTGAAGCTTTCTTT. It codes for CASSSGRHTEAFF.